A single sample is the source of the 28 T cell receptor beta chains below, sequenced in a study of cytomegalovirus exposure and HLA in healthy donors. The PCR used 60 Vbeta and 13 Jbeta primers. Generated by immunoSEQ multiplex PCR, the TCRdb table keeps only in-frame clones and is missing some. The sample holds 100,000 to 120,000 clones, about 13% seen once. The specimen sequenced was PBMCs. The receptors derive from a man aged 40-50 years in good health and CMV-seropositive.

By share of the sample, this clone is large. This same CDR3 is encoded by further DNA sequences in the sample. V and J are TRBV6-6 and TRBJ2-5; 8 positions agree with TRBD2. This CDR3 spans 16 amino acids. After removal of 5 bases from V and 0 bases from J, the junction contained 8 bases not matched to a gene. CDR1 is MNHNY and CDR2 is SVGAGI in the germline V gene (reference sequence). As DNA, the CDR3 is TGTGCCAGCAGTCTTTTAGCGGGAACGTACCAAGAGACCCAGTACTTC. It translates to CASSLLAGTYQETQYF.

The CDR3 sequence is CASSLYGQETQYF. The CDR3 coding sequence is TGCGCCAGCAGCTTGTACGGTCAAGAGACCCAGTACTTC. The chain is built from TRBV5-1 and TRBJ2-5; D is ambiguous. This CDR3 comprises 13 residues. V was shortened by 1 base and J by 2 bases, with 6 bases between the two germline ends. Germline loops: CDR1 SGHRS, CDR2 YFSETQ. Looking up the rest from reference TRBV5-1 and TRBJ2-5 gives the full variable domain: KAGVTQTPRYLIKTRGQQVTLSCSPISGHRSVSWYQQTPGQGLQFLFEYFSETQRNKGNFPGRFSGRQFSNSRSEMNVSTLELGDSALYLCASSLYGQETQYFGPGTRLLVL.

This clone came up a few times. CDR3 sequence reads: CASSRLAGVTEQFF. CDR3 sequence (DNA): TGTGCCAGCAGTAGGCTAGCGGGAGTGACTGAGCAGTTCTTC. This chain links TRBV27 with TRBJ2-1; 10 nucleotides match TRBD2. Trimming cost V 5 bases and J 9 bases; bases outside gene matches: 7. CDR3 size: 14 residues. Germline loops: CDR1 MNHEY, CDR2 SMNVEV (reference sequence).

V usage is TRBV6-5 and J usage is TRBJ2-7, with a tentative D call TRBD1 (6 bases). The germline CDR1 and CDR2 sequences are MNHEY and SVGAGI. The CDR3 spans 14 residues. Trimming cost V 2 bases and J 2 bases, with 10 bases left between them. The DNA for the CDR3 is TGTGCCAGCAGTTACCAGGACAGAACCTACGAGCAGTACTTC. Translating it yields CASSYQDRTYEQYF.

Only a few counts were recorded for this clone. The V call is TRBV29-1, the J call TRBJ2-7; D is perhaps TRBD2 (6 bases). The germline gives CDR1 SQVTM, CDR2 ANQGSEA. This CDR3 is 14 amino acids long. V shed 8 bases and J shed 8 bases, with 25 bases lying between them. CDR3 sequence (DNA): TGCAGCTTATTCACCGGGATCCCGGCGGGGAAGCAGTACTTC. Translation gives CSLFTGIPAGKQYF.

The sample holds a few counts of this clone. In nucleotides, the CDR3 is TGTGCCAGCAGCAAGGACGCCGGAGGGGCCAATGAGCAGTTCTTC. Residues: CASSKDAGGANEQFF. This chain links TRBV9 with TRBJ2-1; possibly TRBD2 for D (6 bases). CDR3 length: 15 amino acids. Per the germline V gene, CDR1 is SGDLS and CDR2 is YYNGEE. The V and J ends lost 4 bases and 6 bases respectively, with 17 bases between them. The full variable domain, with the rest looked up from reference TRBV9 and TRBJ2-1, is DSGVTQTPKHLITATGQRVTLRCSPRSGDLSVYWYQQSLDQGLQFLIQYYNGEERAKGNILERFSAQQFPDLHSELNLSSLELGDSALYFCASSKDAGGANEQFFGPGTRLTVL.

The chain's CDR3 is CASSMETDNSPLHF. CDR3 nucleotide sequence: TGTGCCAGTAGTATGGAGACAGATAATTCACCCCTCCACTTT. This chain links TRBV19 with TRBJ1-6; a possible D gene is TRBD1 (5 bases). Trimming took 3 bases from V and 5 from J, leaving 8 bases between them. CDR1 and CDR2 (germline): LNHDA, SQIVND (reference sequence). This CDR3 is 14 amino acids long.

This clone was counted between two and nine times. V and J are TRBV28 and TRBJ2-7, with D perhaps matching TRBD2 (5 bases). The V and J ends lost 5 bases and 2 bases respectively, with 16 bases between them. This CDR3 comprises 15 residues. The germline V gene encodes CDR1 MDHEN and CDR2 SYDVKM. DNA for the CDR3: TGTGCCAGCAGTGGAACCGGGGTACGGACCTACGAGCAGTACTTC. Its protein is CASSGTGVRTYEQYF.

This clone was counted between two and nine times. The chain joins TRBV6-5 to TRBJ2-5; 7 positions match TRBD2. The CDR3 runs to 15 residues. V was pared by 8 bases and J by 5 bases, with 14 bases of the junction left unmatched. The germline V gene encodes CDR1 MNHEY and CDR2 SVGAGI. CDR3 residues: CASCFGGSALETQYF. CDR3 nucleotide sequence: TGTGCCAGCTGCTTTGGCGGGAGTGCGCTTGAGACCCAGTACTTC.

The sample holds a few counts of this clone. V usage is TRBV29-1 and J usage is TRBJ2-7, with a possible D match to TRBD1 (6 bases). The CDR3 length is 12 residues. Looked up from germline, CDR1 is SQVTM and CDR2 is ANQGSEA. Between the trimmed V and J ends, which lost 5 bases and 2 bases, there was a span of 10 bases. The CDR3, as DNA: TGCAGCGTTTCACAGGGAACCTACGAGCAGTACTTC. Protein: CSVSQGTYEQYF.

V and J are TRBV2 and TRBJ1-1, with 7 bases identical to TRBD1. With 6 bases clipped from V and 3 bases from J, the junction kept 4 bases outside the gene matches. In germline, CDR1 is SNHLY, CDR2 FYNNEI. The length of the CDR3 is 13 residues. CDR3 sequence reads: CASREDRYTEAFF. The CDR3 coding sequence is TGTGCCAGCAGAGAGGACAGGTACACTGAAGCTTTCTTT.

V is TRBV28 and J is TRBJ1-1; 7 nucleotides match TRBD1. This CDR3 is 14 amino acids long. CDR1 is MDHEN and CDR2 is SYDVKM in the germline V gene. V was pared by 9 bases and J by 0 bases, with 7 bases of the junction left unmatched. CDR3 DNA sequence: TGTGCCAGTGGGGCAGGGGGGATGAACACTGAAGCTTTCTTT. Its translation: CASGAGGMNTEAFF.

This clone was recorded a few times. The genes are TRBV19 and TRBJ2-2, with D tentatively TRBD2 (6 bases). Looked up from germline, CDR1 is LNHDA and CDR2 is SQIVND (reference sequence). This CDR3 spans 14 amino acids. V was trimmed by 7 bases and J by 4 bases, leaving 13 bases between them. Here the CDR3 DNA reads TGTGCCAGTAAAACAAGCGGGTTCACCGGGGAGCTGTTTTTT. Amino acids: CASKTSGFTGELFF.

The rearrangement joins TRBV29-1 to TRBJ2-5, with 11 nucleotides matching TRBD2. The J call may be mistaken, given a closer DNA end match to TRBJ2-7. The CDR3 has 12 amino acids. Germline CDR1 and CDR2: SQVTM and ANQGSEA. CDR3 coding DNA: TGCAGCGGGGGACTAGCGGCCTACGAGCAGTACTTC. Translating gives CSGGLAAYEQYF.

The rearrangement uses TRBV21-1 and TRBJ2-7; the tabulated D call, TRBD2, remains unverified against the DNA. TRBV21-1 is termed a pseudogene. The CDR3 runs to 17 residues. The CDR3 sequence: CASRGGSQDMISYEQYF. In nucleotides, the CDR3 is TGTGCCAGCAGGGGGGGGTCACAGGACATGATATCCTACGAGCAGTACTTC.

The chain combines TRBV20-1 with TRBJ2-5; D is unclear. The CDR3 is 11 residues long. The V end was cut by 6 bases, the J end by 5 bases, with 10 bases between. Germline V gives CDR1 DFQATT, CDR2 SNEGSKA (reference sequence). The CDR3 spells CSAPVWETQYF. The CDR3 nucleotides read TGCAGTGCGCCGGTTTGGGAGACCCAGTACTTC.

The table lists this clone with many counts. CDR3 loop: CASSQFQGGAFF. The CDR3 region has the DNA TGTGCCAGCAGCCAGTTCCAGGGGGGAGCTTTCTTT. The chain carries TRBV6-1 and TRBJ1-1; TRBD1 matches 7 bases. There are 12 residues in the CDR3. The germline gives CDR1 MNHNS, CDR2 SASEGT. The ends lost 6 bases at V and 10 bases at J; junction bases unmatched: 8.

The chain couples TRBV12-5 to TRBJ2-5, with D possibly being TRBD2 (6 bases). The CDR3 is made up of 13 amino acids. V lost 6 bases, J lost 5 bases, and 13 bases lay in between. Germline CDR1 LGHNT, CDR2 FRNRAP. The CDR3 sequence: CASGSSGVETQYF. As DNA, the CDR3 is TGTGCTAGTGGCTCCTCGGGGGTGGAGACCCAGTACTTC. The entire variable domain, with the rest obtained from reference TRBV12-5 and TRBJ2-5, is as follows: DARVTQTPRHKVTEMGQEVTMRCQPILGHNTVFWYRQTMMQGLELLAYFRNRAPLDDSGMPKDRFSAEMPDATLATLKIQPSEPRDSAVYFCASGSSGVETQYFGPGTRLLVL.

A few counts support this clone. The J gene is TRBJ1-1, the V gene TRBV7-6; D unresolved. V was clipped by 3 bases and J by 0 bases, with 8 bases between them. Germline loops: CDR1 SGHVS, CDR2 FNYEAQ. The CDR3 runs to 14 residues. In nucleotides, the CDR3 is TGTGCCAGCAGCTTGGCGGGAATGAACACTGAAGCTTTCTTT. This encodes CASSLAGMNTEAFF.

The chain combines TRBV7-9 with TRBJ2-7; 11 positions match TRBD2. The CDR3 contains 18 residues. Unmatched junction bases numbered 13, after V lost 4 bases and J lost 2 bases. Germline V gives CDR1 SEHNR, CDR2 FQNEAQ (reference sequence). For the CDR3, the DNA is TGTGCCAGCAGCTCCCCGGGGGTAGCGGGAGGGGTGACCTACGAGCAGTACTTC. This translates into CASSSPGVAGGVTYEQYF.

In its sample, this clone was seen a few times. The chain's CDR3 is CASSIRWRELQETQYF. DNA for the CDR3: TGTGCCAGTAGTATACGCTGGCGGGAACTCCAAGAGACCCAGTACTTC. The J gene is TRBJ2-5, the V gene TRBV19, with a tentative D call TRBD2 (6 bases). This CDR3 is built from 16 residues. Trimming took 2 bases from V and 1 from J, leaving 14 bases between them. Germline V lookup: CDR1 LNHDA, CDR2 SQIVND (reference sequence).

V and J are TRBV19 and TRBJ1-4; 11 bases match TRBD1. J was trimmed by 7 bases and V by 6 bases; bases with no gene match: 10. The CDR3 runs 16 residues. Per germline, CDR1 LNHDA and CDR2 SQIVND (reference sequence). The CDR3 bases are TGTGCCAGTAGATCGGGACAGGGGGATTTGTTTGAAAAACTGTTTTTT. Translated, it gives CASRSGQGDLFEKLFF.

V and J are TRBV7-6 and TRBJ2-1; tentatively, D is TRBD2 (6 bases). Between the trimmed V and J ends, which lost 2 bases and 6 bases, there was a span of 14 bases. This CDR3 region has 15 residues. Germline loops: CDR1 SGHVS, CDR2 FNYEAQ. CDR3 DNA sequence: TGTGCCAGCAGCTTAATGGGGACTCCCGTCAATGAGCAGTTCTTC. Amino acid sequence: CASSLMGTPVNEQFF.

The chain employs TRBV7-7 and TRBJ2-1; TRBD2 agrees at 7 bases. The ends lost 3 bases at V and 4 bases at J; junction bases unmatched: 6. The germline V gene encodes CDR1 SSHAT and CDR2 FNYEAQ (reference sequence). The CDR3 spans 15 residues. Here the CDR3 reads CASSFGTTNYNEQFF. In DNA form, the CDR3 reads TGTGCCAGCAGCTTCGGGACTACGAATTACAATGAGCAGTTCTTC.

This rearrangement joins TRBV9 to TRBJ1-2; 9 positions agree with TRBD1. CDR3 size: 14 residues. In germline, CDR1 is SGDLS, CDR2 YYNGEE. V was pared by 4 bases and J by 4 bases, with 5 bases of the junction left unmatched. The CDR3 reads CASSPTGGGYGYTF. CDR3 nucleotide sequence: TGTGCCAGCAGCCCCACAGGGGGCGGCTATGGCTACACCTTC.

In its sample, this clone was seen a few times. The genes are TRBV5-1 and TRBJ1-1; a weak D match, TRBD1 (6 bases). The V gene lost 3 bases and the J gene lost 2 bases, with 17 bases spanning the gap. The germline V gene has CDR1 SGHRS and CDR2 YFSETQ. The CDR3 sequence is 16 residues long. Here the CDR3 reads CASSSAQGGVNTEAFF. DNA of the CDR3: TGCGCCAGCAGCTCGGCACAGGGTGGGGTAAACACTGAAGCTTTCTTT.

The sample holds a few counts of this clone. The chain links TRBV5-8 to TRBJ1-1; D is ambiguous. The CDR3 totals 13 residues. V was clipped by 1 base and J by 4 bases, with 8 bases between them. CDR1 is SGHTS and CDR2 is YDEGEE in the germline V gene. The CDR3 loop is CASSLLGPTEAFF. For the CDR3, the DNA is TGTGCCAGCAGCTTGCTGGGCCCCACTGAAGCTTTCTTT.

The J gene is TRBJ2-7, the V gene TRBV7-9; D is undetermined. V gave up 0 bases and J gave up 4 bases, with 7 bases separating them. The CDR3 sequence is 13 residues long. CDR1 is SEHNR and CDR2 is FQNEAQ in the germline V gene (reference sequence). The CDR3 loop reads CASSLAQSYEQYF. The CDR3 bases are TGTGCCAGCAGCTTAGCACAGAGTTACGAGCAGTACTTC.